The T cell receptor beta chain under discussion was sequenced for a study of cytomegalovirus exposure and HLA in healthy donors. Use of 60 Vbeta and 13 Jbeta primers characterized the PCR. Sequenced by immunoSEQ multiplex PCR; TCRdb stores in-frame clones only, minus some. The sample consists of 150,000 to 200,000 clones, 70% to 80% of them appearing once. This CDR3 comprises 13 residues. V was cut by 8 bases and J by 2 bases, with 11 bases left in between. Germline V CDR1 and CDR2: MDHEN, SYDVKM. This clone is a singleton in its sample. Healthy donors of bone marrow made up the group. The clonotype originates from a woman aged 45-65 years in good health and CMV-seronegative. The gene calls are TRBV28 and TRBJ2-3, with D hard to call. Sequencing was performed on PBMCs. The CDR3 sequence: CASGRRHTDTQYF. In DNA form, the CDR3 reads TGTGCCAGCGGAAGGCGGCACACAGATACGCAGTATTTT.